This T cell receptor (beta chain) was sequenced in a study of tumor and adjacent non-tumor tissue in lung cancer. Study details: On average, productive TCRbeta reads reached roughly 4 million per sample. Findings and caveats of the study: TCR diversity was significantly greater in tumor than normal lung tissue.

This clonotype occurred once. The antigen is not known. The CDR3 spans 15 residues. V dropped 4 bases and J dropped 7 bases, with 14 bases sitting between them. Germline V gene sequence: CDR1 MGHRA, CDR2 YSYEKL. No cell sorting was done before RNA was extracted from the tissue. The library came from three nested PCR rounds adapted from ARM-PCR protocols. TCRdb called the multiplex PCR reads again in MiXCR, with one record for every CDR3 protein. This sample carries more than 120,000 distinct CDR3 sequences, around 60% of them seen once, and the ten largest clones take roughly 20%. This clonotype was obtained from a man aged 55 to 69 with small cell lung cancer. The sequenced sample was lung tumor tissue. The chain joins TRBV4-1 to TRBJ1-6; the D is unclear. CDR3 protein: CASSRVGTGNSPLHF. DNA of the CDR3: TGCGCCAGCAGCCGGGTGGGTACGGGGAATTCACCCCTCCACTTT.